The 17 T cell receptor beta chains below come from one sample, sequenced in a study of OX40 agonist ivuxolimab in advanced cancers. Some clones are missing from TCRdb's copy, which holds only in-frame ones; the method was immunoSEQ multiplex PCR. The table records about 92,000 clones, approximately 91% of them present only once. The material sequenced was CD4+ or CD8+ T cells sorted from blood, taken in a trial of the OX40 agonist ivuxolimab. The receptors shown here come from an adult with an advanced solid tumor such as melanoma, head and neck, liver or kidney cancer.

This clone was seen a few times. The J gene is TRBJ2-3, the V gene TRBV7-2, with 9 nucleotides matching TRBD2. The CDR3 has 16 residues. After removal of 2 bases from V and 1 base from J, the junction contained 4 bases not matched to a gene. Looked up from germline, CDR1 is SGHTA and CDR2 is FQGNSA. Here the CDR3 reads CASSLSGLAGTDTQYF. CDR3 nucleotide sequence: TGTGCCAGCAGCTTATCGGGACTAGCCGGCACAGATACGCAGTATTTT.

The V and J genes are TRBV7-6 and TRBJ1-2; unclear D gene. The germline CDR1 and CDR2 sequences are SGHVS and FNYEAQ. Trimming took 10 bases from V and 2 from J, leaving 14 bases between them. The length of the CDR3 is 13 residues. CDR3 amino acids: CANKTVPNYGYTF. The CDR3 bases are TGTGCCAATAAGACCGTCCCGAACTATGGCTACACCTTC.

The chain uses TRBV19 and TRBJ2-2, with TRBD2 as a possible D gene (5 bases). V was pared by 5 bases and J by 4 bases, with 17 bases between. From germline, CDR1 is LNHDA and CDR2 SQIVND (reference sequence). This CDR3 spans 16 amino acids. In DNA, the CDR3 is TGTGCCAGTAGTTCTTCTAGCCCTGGTGGCACCGGGGAGCTGTTTTTT. Amino acid sequence: CASSSSSPGGTGELFF.

The J gene is TRBJ2-5, the V gene TRBV5-4, with TRBD1 matching 7 bases. This CDR3 region has 14 residues. Germline V CDR1 and CDR2: SGHNT, YYREEE (reference sequence). V gave up 0 bases and J gave up 5 bases; unmatched junction bases: 4. Here the CDR3 reads CASSLGGRGETQYF. The CDR3 region has the DNA TGTGCCAGCAGCTTGGGGGGCAGGGGGGAGACCCAGTACTTC.

The CDR3 spells CSVEDLQPSDGYTF. In nucleotides, the CDR3 is TGCAGCGTTGAAGATCTACAGCCCTCTGATGGCTACACCTTC. The rearrangement joins TRBV29-1 to TRBJ1-2; D not certain. The germline CDR1 and CDR2 sequences are SQVTM and ANQGSEA. V lost 0 bases and J 6 bases, leaving 14 bases between the germline ends. There are 14 residues in the CDR3.

The CDR3 is CAISDYTLAIKETQYF. CDR3 in DNA: TGTGCCATCAGTGACTATACACTAGCGATCAAAGAGACCCAGTACTTC. The chain is built from TRBV10-3 and TRBJ2-5, with TRBD2 matching 7 bases. Germline V gene data show CDR1 as ENHRY and CDR2 as SYGVKD. After removal of 3 bases from V and 3 bases from J, the junction contained 10 bases not matched to a gene. CDR3 size: 16 residues.

The chain is built from TRBV11-3 and TRBJ1-3, with D maybe TRBD1 (5 bases). Trimming removed 5 bases at V and 0 bases at J, with 11 bases between. CDR3 size: 15 residues. Germline V gene sequence: CDR1 SGHNT, CDR2 YENEEA. The CDR3: CASSIGASSGNTIYF. The CDR3 DNA reads as TGTGCCAGCAGCATAGGGGCGAGCTCTGGAAACACCATATATTTT.

The chain is built from TRBV7-2 and TRBJ2-3, with a weak D call TRBD1 (5 bases). Trimming removed 3 bases at V and 0 bases at J, with 7 bases between. This CDR3 spans 14 amino acids. CDR1 is SGHTA, CDR2 FQGNSA, per germline. The CDR3 DNA follows: TGTGCCAGCAGCTTGGGGCTCAGCACAGATACGCAGTATTTT. Translation gives CASSLGLSTDTQYF. Combining the CDR3 with reference TRBV7-2 and TRBJ2-3 gives the whole variable domain GAGVSQSPSNKVTEKGKDVELRCDPISGHTALYWYRQSLGQGLEFLIYFQGNSAPDKSGLPSDRFSAERTGGSVSTLTIQRTQQEDSAVYLCASSLGLSTDTQYFGPGTRLTVL.

Note on this clone: Other DNA sequences in this specimen translate into the identical CDR3. This sequence joins TRBV7-2 and TRBJ2-6; TRBD2 might be the D (6 bases). The CDR3 runs to 15 residues. The germline V gene has CDR1 SGHTA and CDR2 FQGNSA. V shed 3 bases and J shed 4 bases, with 10 bases lying between them. In nucleotides, the CDR3 is TGTGCCAGCAGCTTCGGGGGATCCGGGGCCAACGTCCTGACTTTC. It is translated as CASSFGGSGANVLTF.

This clone was observed once. The genes are TRBV18 and TRBJ1-4, with a weak D call TRBD1 (5 bases). V was clipped by 2 bases and J by 0 bases, with 13 bases between them. Germline CDR1 reads KGHSH; CDR2 reads LQKENI. This CDR3 contains 17 residues. The chain's CDR3 is CASSPRPGTATNEKLFF. The CDR3 coding sequence is TGTGCCAGCTCACCAAGACCGGGGACTGCAACTAATGAAAAACTGTTTTTT.

This clone has a count of ten or more. V is TRBV19 and J is TRBJ2-7; no clear D gene. The CDR3 spans 13 residues. Germline CDR1 and CDR2: LNHDA and SQIVND (reference sequence). Deletions cut 3 bases from V and 6 bases from J, with 12 bases between. The CDR3 coding sequence is TGTGCCAGTAGTATTGGGCCCCGACGCGAGCAGTACTTC. Translating it yields CASSIGPRREQYF. Supplemented by reference TRBV19 and TRBJ2-7, the full variable domain reads DGGITQSPKYLFRKEGQNVTLSCEQNLNHDAMYWYRQDPGQGLRLIYYSQIVNDFQKGDIAEGYSVSREKKESFPLTVTSAQKNPTAFYLCASSIGPRREQYFGPGTRLTVT.

The chain carries TRBV5-1 and TRBJ2-1; no firm D call. Deletions cut 0 bases from V and 5 bases from J, with 6 bases between. There are 13 residues in the CDR3. Germline loops: CDR1 SGHRS, CDR2 YFSETQ. This CDR3 reads CASSLGRNNEQFF. The CDR3 coding sequence is TGCGCCAGCAGCTTGGGACGCAACAATGAGCAGTTCTTC.

This chain links TRBV7-9 with TRBJ2-2; 12 nucleotides align to TRBD2. Germline assignment: CDR1 SEHNR and CDR2 FQNEAQ (reference sequence). V was clipped by 1 base and J by 3 bases; unmatched bases: 6. This CDR3 contains 18 residues. CDR3 nucleotide sequence: TGTGCCAGCAGCTTAGGGACTAGCGGGATTGGTTACACCGGGGAGCTGTTTTTT. Its translation: CASSLGTSGIGYTGELFF.

V and J are TRBV19 and TRBJ2-5; 10 bases are a match to TRBD2. The germline V gene encodes CDR1 LNHDA and CDR2 SQIVND (reference sequence). The CDR3 length is 14 residues. V was pared by 6 bases and J by 4 bases, with 5 bases of the junction left unmatched. Written as DNA, the CDR3 is TGTGCCAGTAGAAGCGGGAGGGCCCCAGAGACCCAGTACTTC. It translates to CASRSGRAPETQYF.

This chain joins TRBV11-3 and TRBJ1-1; a weak D match, TRBD1 (6 bases). Trimming pared 5 bases from V and 3 bases from J, leaving 10 bases between. Germline CDR1 is SGHNT and CDR2 is YENEEA. CDR3 length: 13 amino acids. CDR3 amino acids: CASSTSGDTEAFF. The CDR3 DNA reads TGTGCCAGCAGCACATCAGGGGACACTGAAGCTTTCTTT.

This clone was detected a few times. V and J are TRBV5-1 and TRBJ1-1, with D hard to call. The CDR3 runs 12 residues. V was clipped by 5 bases and J by 1 base, with 6 bases between them. CDR1 and CDR2 (germline): SGHRS, YFSETQ. The DNA for the CDR3 is TGCGCCAGCAGAGGTGGGAACACTGAAGCTTTCTTT. It encodes CASRGGNTEAFF.

The chain has TRBV10-3 and TRBJ2-1; no definite D call. The CDR3 runs 14 residues. Trimming cost V 3 bases and J 4 bases, with 10 bases left between them. Germline CDR1 ENHRY, CDR2 SYGVKD. This CDR3 is CAISDLQAYNEQFF. For the CDR3, the DNA is TGTGCCATCAGTGATTTGCAGGCGTACAATGAGCAGTTCTTC.